These 6 T cell receptor beta chains originate from one sample sequenced in a study of T cell repertoires in cytomegalovirus infection. TCRdb ran MiXCR on the reads and lists one entry per CDR3 protein. Of under 150,000 distinct CDR3 sequences detected, roughly 9% appear once; the ten largest clones hold around 10%. Sequencing was performed on PBMCs. The receptors originated from a human donor in good health (CMV status not recorded). Some clones in this sample may be carry-over from other donors' samples.

This clonotype was observed at least ten times. V is TRBV29-1 and J is TRBJ2-5, with 7 bases fitting TRBD2. The CDR3 contains 11 residues. V shed 7 bases and J 5 bases; nucleotides not matched to a gene: 4. Looked up from germline, CDR1 is SQVTM and CDR2 is ANQGSEA. The CDR3: CSATSVETQYF. The CDR3 nucleotides read TGCAGCGCTACTAGCGTGGAGACCCAGTACTTC.

The chain recombines TRBV18 with TRBJ1-4; D remains ambiguous. Germline V lookup: CDR1 KGHSH, CDR2 LQKENI. V gave up 1 base and J gave up 8 bases, with 5 bases separating them. This CDR3 comprises 12 residues. The CDR3 DNA is TGTGCCAGCTCACCACAGTCGGAAAAACTGTTTTTT. Its translation is CASSPQSEKLFF.

The chain uses TRBV28 and TRBJ1-5, with D perhaps matching TRBD1 (5 bases). V lost 8 bases and J 4 bases, leaving 15 bases between the germline ends. There are 14 residues in the CDR3. Germline V gene data show CDR1 as MDHEN and CDR2 as SYDVKM. The CDR3 DNA reads as TGTGCCAGCTGTTCCGCTGGGGGGAATCAGCCCCAGCATTTT. Translating gives CASCSAGGNQPQHF.

The rearrangement joins TRBV5-1 to TRBJ1-6; 10 positions match TRBD1. J gave up 8 bases and V 4 bases, and 6 bases lay outside the gene matches. The V gene's germline CDR1 is SGHRS and CDR2 YFSETQ. This CDR3 has 15 amino acids. CDR3 loop: CASSAGTGAYSPLHF. The CDR3 DNA reads TGCGCCAGCAGCGCCGGGACAGGGGCGTATTCACCCCTCCACTTT.

This clonotype was seen at least ten times. This chain links TRBV19 with TRBJ1-5, with 7 bases fitting TRBD1. V shed 9 bases and J 7 bases; nucleotides not matched to a gene: 6. The CDR3 is 12 amino acids. Germline V gene lookup returns CDR1 LNHDA and CDR2 SQIVND (reference sequence). The CDR3 coding sequence is TGTGCCAGCCGGGACAGAGGACAGCCCCAGCATTTT. Amino acid sequence: CASRDRGQPQHF.

This clonotype showed up many times. DNA for the CDR3: TGTGCCAGCAGCCCTCCCCCGGGGGAGTTCGGGGTAGCTTTCTTT. It is translated as CASSPPPGEFGVAFF. The rearrangement links TRBV7-8 to TRBJ1-1, with D possibly matching TRBD1 (5 bases). The germline gives CDR1 SGHVS, CDR2 FQNEAQ. CDR3 length equals 15 residues. V lost 5 bases and J lost 10, with 23 bases in between.